This T cell receptor (beta chain) was documented in a study of shared clonotypes between healthy human individuals. The study, taken as a whole, reports: Non-shared clonotypes were found to have lower generation probabilities than the clonotypes that were shared by all four of the sorted-subset donors. Researchers sampled only blood; tissue repertoires likely differ.

Each subset's genomic DNA was split evenly across several immunoSEQ plates. Assay used: immunoSEQ multiplex PCR; TCRdb lists only in-frame clones, some missing. The sample gives 640,000 or so clones, around 72% of which show up once; approximately 2% is in the top ten. V lost 7 bases, J lost 4 bases, and 10 bases stayed unmatched. The CDR3 is 15 residues long. Per the germline V gene, CDR1 is MNHEY and CDR2 is SVGAGI. This clone was seen only a few times. Its target is not known. This rearrangement joins TRBV6-5 to TRBJ2-1; 7 nucleotides agree with TRBD1. Sequencing used memory CD4+ T cells sorted from blood. Subset reported: CD45RA-negative fraction. The TCR sequence derives from a woman aged 30 to 39 in good health. This CDR3 is CASTGRQGLYNEQFF. The CDR3 DNA sequence: TGTGCCAGCACCGGACGACAGGGCCTTTACAATGAGCAGTTCTTC.